The sequence of this T cell receptor beta chain was determined in a study of cytomegalovirus exposure and HLA in healthy donors. Germline V gene data show CDR1 as SGDLS and CDR2 as YYNGEE. V was trimmed by 0 bases and J by 7 bases, leaving 17 bases between them. The CDR3 covers 15 residues. A multiplex PCR was run with 60 Vbeta primers and 13 Jbeta primers. Sequencing was performed with immunoSEQ multiplex PCR; in TCRdb, only in-frame clones are kept and a portion is missing. The profile shows tens of thousands of clones, roughly 65% of them singletons. About this clone itself: No antigen is known for it.

Findings and caveats of the study: Altogether, around 160 TCR beta chains were recorded as cytomegalovirus-associated.

This TCR derives from a male donor in good health and CMV-seropositive. The sequenced material came from PBMCs. This sequence joins TRBV9 and TRBJ2-7; TRBD1 is a possible D gene (5 bases). DNA of the CDR3: TGTGCCAGCAGCGTAGGGGCAGGCAGATCAGGGGAGCAGTACTTC. The encoded protein is CASSVGAGRSGEQYF.